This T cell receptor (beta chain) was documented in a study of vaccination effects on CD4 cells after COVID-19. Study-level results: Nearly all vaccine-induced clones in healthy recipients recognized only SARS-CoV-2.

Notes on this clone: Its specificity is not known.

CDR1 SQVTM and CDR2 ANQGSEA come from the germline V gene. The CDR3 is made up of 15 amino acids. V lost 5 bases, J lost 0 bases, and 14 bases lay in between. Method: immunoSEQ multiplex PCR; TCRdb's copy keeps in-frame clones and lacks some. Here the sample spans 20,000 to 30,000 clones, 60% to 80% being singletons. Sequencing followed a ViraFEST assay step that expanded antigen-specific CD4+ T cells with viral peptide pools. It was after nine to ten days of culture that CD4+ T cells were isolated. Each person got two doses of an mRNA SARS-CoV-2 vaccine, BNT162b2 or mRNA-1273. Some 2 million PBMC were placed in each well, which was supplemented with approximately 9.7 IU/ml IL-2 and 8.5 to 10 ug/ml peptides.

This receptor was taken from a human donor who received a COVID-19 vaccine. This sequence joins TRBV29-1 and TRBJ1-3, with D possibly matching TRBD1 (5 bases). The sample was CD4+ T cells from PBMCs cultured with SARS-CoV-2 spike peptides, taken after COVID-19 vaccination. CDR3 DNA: TGCAGCGTTTTAGGACATAAGAGCTCTGGAAACACCATATATTTT. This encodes CSVLGHKSSGNTIYF.